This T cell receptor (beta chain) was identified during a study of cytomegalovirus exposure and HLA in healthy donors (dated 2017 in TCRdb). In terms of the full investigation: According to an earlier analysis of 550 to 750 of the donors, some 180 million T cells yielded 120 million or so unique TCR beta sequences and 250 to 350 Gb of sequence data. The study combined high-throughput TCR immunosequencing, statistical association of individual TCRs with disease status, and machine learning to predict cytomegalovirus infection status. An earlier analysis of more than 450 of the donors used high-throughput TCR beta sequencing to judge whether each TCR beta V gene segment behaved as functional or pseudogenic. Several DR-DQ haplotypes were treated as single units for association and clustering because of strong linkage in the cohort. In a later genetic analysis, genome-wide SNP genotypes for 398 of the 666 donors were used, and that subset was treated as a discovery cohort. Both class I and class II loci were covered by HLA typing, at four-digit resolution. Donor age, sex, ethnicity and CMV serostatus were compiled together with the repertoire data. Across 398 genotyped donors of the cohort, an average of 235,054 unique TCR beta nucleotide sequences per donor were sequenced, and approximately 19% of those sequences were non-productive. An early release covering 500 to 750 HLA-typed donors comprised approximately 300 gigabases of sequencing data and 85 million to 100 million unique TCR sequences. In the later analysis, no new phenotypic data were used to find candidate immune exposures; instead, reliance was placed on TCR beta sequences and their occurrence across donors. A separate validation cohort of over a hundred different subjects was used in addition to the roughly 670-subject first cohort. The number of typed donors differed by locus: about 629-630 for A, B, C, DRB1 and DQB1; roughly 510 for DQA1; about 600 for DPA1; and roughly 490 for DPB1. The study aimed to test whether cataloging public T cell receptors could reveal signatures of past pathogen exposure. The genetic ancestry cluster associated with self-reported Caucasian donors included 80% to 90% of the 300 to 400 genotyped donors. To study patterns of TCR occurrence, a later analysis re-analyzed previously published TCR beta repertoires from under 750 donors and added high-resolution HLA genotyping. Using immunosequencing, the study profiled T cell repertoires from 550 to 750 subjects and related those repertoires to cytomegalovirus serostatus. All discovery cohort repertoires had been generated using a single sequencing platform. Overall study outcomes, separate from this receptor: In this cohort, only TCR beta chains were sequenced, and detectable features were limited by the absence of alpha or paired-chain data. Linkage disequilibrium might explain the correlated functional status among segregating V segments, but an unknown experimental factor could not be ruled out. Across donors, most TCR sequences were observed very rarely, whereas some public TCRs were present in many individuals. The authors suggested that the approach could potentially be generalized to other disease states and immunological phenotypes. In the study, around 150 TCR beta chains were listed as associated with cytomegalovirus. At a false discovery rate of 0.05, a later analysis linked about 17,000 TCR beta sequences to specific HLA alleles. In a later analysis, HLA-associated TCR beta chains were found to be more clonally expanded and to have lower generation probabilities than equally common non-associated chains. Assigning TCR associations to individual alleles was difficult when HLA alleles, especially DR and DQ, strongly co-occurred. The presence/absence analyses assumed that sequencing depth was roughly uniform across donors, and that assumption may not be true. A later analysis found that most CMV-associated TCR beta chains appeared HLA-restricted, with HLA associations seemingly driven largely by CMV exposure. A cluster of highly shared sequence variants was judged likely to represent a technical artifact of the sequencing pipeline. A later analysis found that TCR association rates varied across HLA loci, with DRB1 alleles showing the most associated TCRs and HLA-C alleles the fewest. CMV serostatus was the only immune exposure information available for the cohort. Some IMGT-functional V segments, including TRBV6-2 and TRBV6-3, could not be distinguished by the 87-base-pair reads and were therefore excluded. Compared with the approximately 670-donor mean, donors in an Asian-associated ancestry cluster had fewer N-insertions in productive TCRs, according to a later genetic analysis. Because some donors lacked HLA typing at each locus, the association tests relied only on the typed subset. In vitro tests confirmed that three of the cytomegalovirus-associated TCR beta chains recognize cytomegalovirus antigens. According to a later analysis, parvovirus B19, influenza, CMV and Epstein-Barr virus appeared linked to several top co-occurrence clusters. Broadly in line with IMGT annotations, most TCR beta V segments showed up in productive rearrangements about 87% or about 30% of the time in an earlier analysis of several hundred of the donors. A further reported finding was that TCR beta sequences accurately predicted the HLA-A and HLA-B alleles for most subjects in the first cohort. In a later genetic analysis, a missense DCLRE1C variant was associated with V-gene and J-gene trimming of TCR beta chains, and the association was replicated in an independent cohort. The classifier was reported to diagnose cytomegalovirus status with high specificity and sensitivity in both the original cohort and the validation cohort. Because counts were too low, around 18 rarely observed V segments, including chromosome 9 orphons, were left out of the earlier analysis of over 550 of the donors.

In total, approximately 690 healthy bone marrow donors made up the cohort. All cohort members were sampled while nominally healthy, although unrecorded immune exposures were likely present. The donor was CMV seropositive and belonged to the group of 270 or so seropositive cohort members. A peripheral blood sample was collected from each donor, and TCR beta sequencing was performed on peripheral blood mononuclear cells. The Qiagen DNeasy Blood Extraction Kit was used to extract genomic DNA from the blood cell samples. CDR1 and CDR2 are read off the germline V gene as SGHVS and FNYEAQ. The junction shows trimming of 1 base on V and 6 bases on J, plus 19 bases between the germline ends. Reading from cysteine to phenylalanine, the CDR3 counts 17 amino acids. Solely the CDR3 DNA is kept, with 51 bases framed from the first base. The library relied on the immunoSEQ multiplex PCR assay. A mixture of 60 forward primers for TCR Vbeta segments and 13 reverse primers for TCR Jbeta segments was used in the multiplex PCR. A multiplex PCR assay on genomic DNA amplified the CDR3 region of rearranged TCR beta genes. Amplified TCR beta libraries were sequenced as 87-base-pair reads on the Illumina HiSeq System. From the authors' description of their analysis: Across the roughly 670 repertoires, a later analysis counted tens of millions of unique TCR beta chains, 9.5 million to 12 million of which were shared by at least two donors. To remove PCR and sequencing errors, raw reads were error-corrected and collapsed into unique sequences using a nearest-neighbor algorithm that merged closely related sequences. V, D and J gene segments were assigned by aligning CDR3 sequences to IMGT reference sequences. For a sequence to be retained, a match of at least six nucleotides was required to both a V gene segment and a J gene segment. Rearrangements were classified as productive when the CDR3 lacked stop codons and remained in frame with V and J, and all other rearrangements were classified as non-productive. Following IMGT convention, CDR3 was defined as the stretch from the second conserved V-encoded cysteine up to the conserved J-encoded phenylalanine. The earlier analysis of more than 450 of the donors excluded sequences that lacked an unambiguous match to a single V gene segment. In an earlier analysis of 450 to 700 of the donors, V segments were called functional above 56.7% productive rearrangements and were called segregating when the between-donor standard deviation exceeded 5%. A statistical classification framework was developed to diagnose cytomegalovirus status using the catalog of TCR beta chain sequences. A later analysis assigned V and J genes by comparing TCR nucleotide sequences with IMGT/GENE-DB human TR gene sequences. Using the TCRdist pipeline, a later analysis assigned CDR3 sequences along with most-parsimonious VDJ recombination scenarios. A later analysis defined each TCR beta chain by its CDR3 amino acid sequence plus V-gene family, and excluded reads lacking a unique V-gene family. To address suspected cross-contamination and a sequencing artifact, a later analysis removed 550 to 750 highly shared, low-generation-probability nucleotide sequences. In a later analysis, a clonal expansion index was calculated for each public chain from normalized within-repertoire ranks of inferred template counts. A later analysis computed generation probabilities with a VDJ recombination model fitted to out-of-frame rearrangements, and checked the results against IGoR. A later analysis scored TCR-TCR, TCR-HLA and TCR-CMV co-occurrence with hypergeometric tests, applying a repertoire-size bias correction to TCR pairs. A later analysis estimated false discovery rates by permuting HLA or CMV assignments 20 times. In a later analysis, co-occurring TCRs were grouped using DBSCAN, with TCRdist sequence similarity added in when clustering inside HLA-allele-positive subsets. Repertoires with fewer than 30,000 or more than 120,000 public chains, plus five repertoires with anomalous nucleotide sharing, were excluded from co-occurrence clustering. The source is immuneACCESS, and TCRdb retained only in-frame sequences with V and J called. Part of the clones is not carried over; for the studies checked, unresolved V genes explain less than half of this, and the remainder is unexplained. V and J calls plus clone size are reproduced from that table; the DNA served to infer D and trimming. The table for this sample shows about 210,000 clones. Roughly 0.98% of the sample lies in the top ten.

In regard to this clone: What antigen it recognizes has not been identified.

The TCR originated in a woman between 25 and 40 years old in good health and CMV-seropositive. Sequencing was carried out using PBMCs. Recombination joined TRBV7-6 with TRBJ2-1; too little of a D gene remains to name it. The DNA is TGTGCCAGCAGCTTAGTCGGTTCGGGTTTAAGGCTCAATGAGCAGTTCTTC. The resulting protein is CASSLVGSGLRLNEQFF.